These 10 T cell receptor beta chains were all obtained from the same sample, sequenced in a study of shared clonotypes between healthy human individuals. Only in-frame clones appear in the TCRdb table, and some are missing; sequencing was by immunoSEQ multiplex PCR. The table includes around 2,100,000 clones, less than 95% detected once. Selected positively for CCR7 and CD45RO-negative, naive CD8 cells excluded terminally differentiated effector memory CD45RA+ cells. Sequencing was carried out using naive CD8+ T cells sorted from blood. The receptors derive from a man between 18 and 35 years old in good health.

This chain uses TRBV29-1 with TRBJ2-1, with 10 nucleotides matching TRBD2. This CDR3 comprises 14 residues. J lost 7 bases, V lost 4 bases, and 7 bases had no gene match. The germline gives CDR1 SQVTM, CDR2 ANQGSEA. CDR3 DNA: TGCAGCGTTGTCGAGGGACTAGCGCCAAATGAGCAGTTCTTC. This encodes CSVVEGLAPNEQFF.

This sequence joins TRBV13 and TRBJ1-2; 7 bases are shared with TRBD1. V shed 5 bases, J shed 8 bases, and the junction held 11 bases outside the gene matches. The CDR3 contains 14 residues. Looked up from germline, CDR1 is PRHDT and CDR2 is FYEKMQ (reference sequence). The CDR3 DNA is TGTGCCAGCAGCGCCCTGGGACAGCCTATGGGCTACACCTTC. This gives the protein CASSALGQPMGYTF.

The rearrangement links TRBV27 to TRBJ2-5; 7 bases agree with TRBD2. CDR1 MNHEY and CDR2 SMNVEV come from the germline V gene (reference sequence). The V segment lost 6 bases and the J segment 7 bases; nucleotides outside the gene matches: 14. This CDR3 has 15 amino acids. The CDR3 region is CASRNGLGALGTQYF. DNA of the CDR3: TGTGCCAGCAGAAACGGACTAGGGGCTTTAGGGACCCAGTACTTC.

This rearrangement joins TRBV7-9 to TRBJ2-7, with TRBD1 as a possible D gene (6 bases). The ends were cut back, 4 bases at V and 5 bases at J, with 27 bases in the middle. Germline V gene data show CDR1 as SEHNR and CDR2 as FQNEAQ (reference sequence). The CDR3 extends over 18 amino acids. CDR3 in amino acids: CASSSKNHLRTVLDEQYF. The CDR3 nucleotides read TGTGCCAGCAGCTCCAAAAACCACCTTCGGACAGTCCTTGACGAGCAGTACTTC. The full variable domain, its missing parts supplied by reference TRBV7-9 and TRBJ2-7, is DTGVSQNPRHKITKRGQNVTFRCDPISEHNRLYWYRQTLGQGPEFLTYFQNEAQLEKSRLLSDRFSAERPKGSFSTLEIQRTEQGDSAMYLCASSSKNHLRTVLDEQYFGPGTRLTVT.

V gene TRBV2 combines with J gene TRBJ2-3; TRBD1 is a possible D gene (6 bases). The V end lost 7 bases, the J end lost 1 base, and 15 bases lay between the germline ends. Germline lookup yields CDR1 SNHLY and CDR2 FYNNEI. The CDR3 is 15 amino acids. This CDR3 is CASKWGTLGTDTQYF. CDR3 bases: TGTGCCAGCAAGTGGGGGACACTAGGCACAGATACGCAGTATTTT.

This clone was recorded only once. This chain's CDR3 is CASSSFEAGTRGYEQFF. The CDR3 nucleotides are TGTGCCAGCAGCTCCTTTGAGGCTGGGACAAGAGGCTATGAGCAGTTCTTC. V gene TRBV11-3 combines with J gene TRBJ2-1, with a weak D call TRBD1 (6 bases). There are 17 residues in the CDR3. With 4 bases removed from V and 8 bases from J, the gap between germline ends came to 24 bases. The V gene's germline CDR1 is SGHNT and CDR2 YENEEA.

The rearrangement links TRBV5-8 to TRBJ2-7; 8 bases fit TRBD2. Germline V CDR1 and CDR2: SGHTS, YDEGEE. This CDR3 is 16 amino acids long. V lost 2 bases to trimming and J lost 7 bases; unmatched junction nucleotides: 14. CDR3 protein: CASSFPGWLAGGEQYF. The CDR3 DNA is TGTGCCAGCAGCTTTCCTGGCTGGCTAGCGGGTGGAGAGCAGTACTTC.

The chain joins TRBV27 to TRBJ2-7; TRBD1 is a possible D gene (6 bases). Trimming cost V 3 bases and J 5 bases, with 20 bases left between them. CDR3 length: 16 residues. Germline V gives CDR1 MNHEY, CDR2 SMNVEV (reference sequence). The CDR3 reads CASSFIQGTGMDEQYF. As DNA, the CDR3 is TGTGCCAGCAGTTTCATACAGGGAACAGGGATGGACGAGCAGTACTTC.

The gene calls are TRBV11-2 and TRBJ1-2, with D perhaps matching TRBD1 (6 bases). CDR1 and CDR2 (germline): SGHAT, FQNNGV. The CDR3 is 14 amino acids. With 0 bases removed from V and 6 bases from J, the gap between germline ends came to 11 bases. The CDR3 region is CASSLDPGVHGYTF. CDR3 nucleotide sequence: TGTGCCAGCAGCTTAGACCCAGGGGTTCATGGCTACACCTTC.

V and J are TRBV19 and TRBJ2-1; D gene uncertain. Between the trimmed V and J ends, which lost 0 bases and 3 bases, there was a span of 6 bases. CDR3 length equals 14 residues. Germline-derived CDR1 and CDR2 are LNHDA and SQIVND (reference sequence). CDR3 DNA sequence: TGTGCCAGTAGTATAGAGACCAGCTACAATGAGCAGTTCTTC. It is translated as CASSIETSYNEQFF.